Below, 21 T cell receptor beta chains from the same sample are listed, as sequenced in a study of cytomegalovirus exposure and HLA in healthy donors. Primers: 60 Vbeta forward and 13 Jbeta reverse. Using immunoSEQ multiplex PCR, the repertoire was profiled, and TCRdb retains in-frame clones only, with some absent. Of roughly 120,000 clones listed, 79% are singletons. The sequencing input was PBMCs. The receptors originated from a man younger than 35 in good health and CMV-seronegative.

The genes are TRBV30 and TRBJ1-2; 7 nucleotides match TRBD1. V shed 0 bases and J 9 bases; nucleotides not matched to a gene: 13. The CDR3 length is 15 residues. CDR1 is GTSNPN, CDR2 SVGIG, per germline (reference sequence). The CDR3 spells CAWSVPGQIMVSYTF. CDR3 nucleotides: TGTGCCTGGAGTGTACCGGGACAGATCATGGTTAGCTACACCTTC.

This clone was observed a few times. This chain joins TRBV27 and TRBJ1-1, with TRBD1 identical over 9 bases. Germline CDR1 MNHEY, CDR2 SMNVEV (reference sequence). The CDR3 runs to 11 residues. V shed 10 bases, J shed 6 bases, and the junction held 3 bases outside the gene matches. The CDR3 DNA follows: TGTGCCATCAGACAGGGGGCTGAAGCTTTCTTT. Translation gives CAIRQGAEAFF.

This clone was seen just once. J is TRBJ2-7 and V is TRBV4-3; D perhaps matches TRBD1 (5 bases). This CDR3 has 14 amino acids. The germline V and J ends were trimmed by 4 bases and 1 base, with 11 bases remaining between them. Looked up from germline, CDR1 is LGHNA and CDR2 is YSLEER. CDR3 residues: CASSPGQGSYEQYF. For the CDR3, the DNA is TGCGCCAGCAGCCCCGGGCAGGGATCCTACGAGCAGTACTTC.

The rearrangement links TRBV5-1 to TRBJ1-2; no clear D gene. CDR3 length equals 14 residues. V was cut by 0 bases and J by 8 bases, with 14 bases left in between. The germline V gene has CDR1 SGHRS and CDR2 YFSETQ. The CDR3 region is CASSLAGEGEGYTF. DNA for the CDR3: TGCGCCAGCAGCTTGGCCGGGGAGGGTGAAGGCTACACCTTC.

This sequence joins TRBV5-4 and TRBJ2-5, with D unresolved. This CDR3 contains 12 residues. Germline loops: CDR1 SGHNT, CDR2 YYREEE (reference sequence). V was trimmed by 3 bases and J by 1 base, leaving 4 bases between them. CDR3 nucleotides: TGTGCCAGCAGCTCATTCCAAGAGACCCAGTACTTC. Its translation is CASSSFQETQYF.

This CDR3 is CASSYLSGRNQPQHF. Here the CDR3 DNA reads TGTGCCAGCAGTTACCTTTCAGGGCGGAATCAGCCCCAGCATTTT. The J gene is TRBJ1-5, the V gene TRBV6-6, with D possibly being TRBD1 (5 bases). The V gene lost 2 bases and the J gene lost 4 bases, with 12 bases spanning the gap. The CDR3 contains 15 residues. The V gene's germline CDR1 is MNHNY and CDR2 SVGAGI (reference sequence).

Concerning this clone: This specimen includes other DNA sequences encoding the same CDR3. V and J are TRBV28 and TRBJ1-2; a weak D match, TRBD1 (5 bases). Germline V CDR1 and CDR2: MDHEN, SYDVKM. The CDR3 is 13 amino acids. The V gene lost 3 bases and the J gene lost 5 bases, with 10 bases spanning the gap. CDR3 region: CASSLGGTYGYTF. CDR3 DNA: TGTGCCAGCAGTTTGGGGGGGACGTATGGCTACACCTTC.

The V and J genes are TRBV18 and TRBJ1-2; tentative D call: TRBD1 (6 bases). Trimming removed 0 bases at V and 7 bases at J, with 21 bases between. Per germline, CDR1 KGHSH and CDR2 LQKENI. The CDR3 spans 17 residues. CDR3: CASSPPSARGLSSGYTF. In DNA, the CDR3 is TGTGCCAGCTCACCACCGTCTGCCAGGGGTCTCTCTAGTGGCTACACCTTC.

This clone is a singleton in its sample. J is TRBJ2-3 and V is TRBV12-1; the DNA was not compared with TRBD2, the D call given in the table. TRBV12-1 is listed as a pseudogene. The CDR3 is made up of 18 amino acids. CDR3 sequence reads: CASSDKALAGERSDTQYF. CDR3 coding DNA: TGTGCCAGCAGCGATAAAGCCCTAGCGGGGGAGAGGTCAGATACGCAGTATTTT.

For this clone: Other nucleotide sequences in the sample specify the same CDR3. This rearrangement joins TRBV19 to TRBJ1-5, with 7 positions matching TRBD1. V lost 6 bases to trimming and J lost 3 bases; unmatched junction nucleotides: 8. The CDR3 contains 15 residues. Germline assignment: CDR1 LNHDA and CDR2 SQIVND (reference sequence). The CDR3 here is CASRGTAGINQPQHF. The CDR3 bases are TGTGCCAGTAGGGGGACAGCCGGGATCAATCAGCCCCAGCATTTT.

The chain joins TRBV6-5 to TRBJ2-1; 15 bases map to TRBD2. The trim removed 10 bases at V and 8 bases at J, leaving 3 bases unmatched. Germline V gene data show CDR1 as MNHEY and CDR2 as SVGAGI. The CDR3 extends over 13 amino acids. In DNA, the CDR3 is TGTGCCACCGGACTAGCGGGAGGGGATGAGCAGTTCTTC. Translated: CATGLAGGDEQFF.

This rearrangement joins TRBV6-5 to TRBJ1-6; D remains unclear. The V end lost 0 bases, the J end lost 10 bases, and 10 bases lay between the germline ends. Germline lookup yields CDR1 MNHEY and CDR2 SVGAGI. This CDR3 is built from 14 residues. The CDR3 DNA sequence: TGTGCCAGCAGTTACTCGTCCGGGGTCTCACCCCTCCACTTT. It is translated as CASSYSSGVSPLHF.

CDR3 bases: TGTGCCAGCAGTCCCCGACTAGTCTCCTACGAGCAGTACTTC. Its translation is CASSPRLVSYEQYF. The rearrangement links TRBV6-1 to TRBJ2-7, with D possibly being TRBD2 (6 bases). This CDR3 is built from 14 residues. Germline-derived CDR1 and CDR2 are MNHNS and SASEGT. V lost 5 bases and J lost 0, with 11 bases in between.

This clone was detected a few times. DNA of the CDR3: TGTGCCAGCAGAACAGGGGAAGCTAACTATGGCTACACCTTC. Its translation: CASRTGEANYGYTF. The chain has TRBV21-1 and TRBJ1-2; the table's D call, TRBD1, has no DNA check behind it. TRBV21-1 is a pseudogene. The CDR3 extends over 14 amino acids.

The V call is TRBV12-5, the J call TRBJ2-1; possible D gene TRBD2, 6 bases. This CDR3 spans 17 amino acids. V was shortened by 2 bases and J by 4 bases, with 18 bases between the two germline ends. The germline gives CDR1 LGHNT, CDR2 FRNRAP. DNA for the CDR3: TGTGCTAGTGGTTTGTCCCAAACCGGGACTCCTTACAATGAGCAGTTCTTC. This encodes CASGLSQTGTPYNEQFF.

This rearrangement joins TRBV5-1 to TRBJ1-4, with unresolved D. With 0 bases removed from V and 8 bases from J, the gap between germline ends came to 17 bases. The V gene's germline CDR1 is SGHRS and CDR2 YFSETQ. There are 16 residues in the CDR3. Written as DNA, the CDR3 is TGCGCCAGCAGCTTGGGGGAAGTCGGGGAGCAGGAAAAACTGTTTTTT. Its protein is CASSLGEVGEQEKLFF. The full variable domain, completed using reference TRBV5-1 and TRBJ1-4, is KAGVTQTPRYLIKTRGQQVTLSCSPISGHRSVSWYQQTPGQGLQFLFEYFSETQRNKGNFPGRFSGRQFSNSRSEMNVSTLELGDSALYLCASSLGEVGEQEKLFFGSGTQLSVL.

The chain employs TRBV27 and TRBJ2-6, with TRBD2 matching 12 bases. This CDR3 comprises 17 residues. The V and J ends lost 5 bases and 4 bases, in that order; junction bases with no gene match: 6. Germline values: CDR1 MNHEY, CDR2 SMNVEV (reference sequence). CDR3 sequence (DNA): TGTGCCAGCAGTCTCTGGACTAGCGGGATCGGGGCCAACGTCCTGACTTTC. Translated: CASSLWTSGIGANVLTF.

This chain connects TRBV7-9 to TRBJ1-6; a possible D gene is TRBD1 (6 bases). CDR3 length: 18 amino acids. Germline assignment: CDR1 SEHNR and CDR2 FQNEAQ (reference sequence). Trimming took 5 bases from V and 0 from J, leaving 17 bases between them. The CDR3 DNA reads TGTGCCAGCAGCATACCACCCACAGGGAGCTCCTATAATTCACCCCTCCACTTT. It specifies CASSIPPTGSSYNSPLHF. The full variable domain, in which reference TRBV7-9 and TRBJ1-6 provide the parts outside the CDR3, is DTGVSQNPRHKITKRGQNVTFRCDPISEHNRLYWYRQTLGQGPEFLTYFQNEAQLEKSRLLSDRFSAERPKGSFSTLEIQRTEQGDSAMYLCASSIPPTGSSYNSPLHFGNGTRLTVT.

The chain couples TRBV7-9 to TRBJ2-2; perhaps TRBD2 as D (5 bases). V was clipped by 5 bases and J by 3 bases, with 10 bases between them. Germline V gene data show CDR1 as SEHNR and CDR2 as FQNEAQ (reference sequence). The CDR3 extends over 14 amino acids. The CDR3 spells CASSPDSDTGELFF. The CDR3, as DNA: TGTGCCAGCAGCCCGGACTCTGACACCGGGGAGCTGTTTTTT.

This sequence joins TRBV6-4 and TRBJ2-1; 12 nucleotides align to TRBD2. CDR3 length: 16 amino acids. V shed 5 bases and J 8 bases; nucleotides not matched to a gene: 10. The germline CDR1 and CDR2 sequences are MRHNA and SNTAGT. CDR3 sequence reads: CASSSTLAGGPDEQFF. The CDR3, as DNA: TGTGCCAGCAGTTCCACGCTAGCGGGAGGGCCCGATGAGCAGTTCTTC.

The genes are TRBV5-1 and TRBJ2-1, with D unresolved. Trimming stripped 1 base from V and 6 bases from J, with 11 bases between. CDR1 and CDR2 (germline): SGHRS, YFSETQ. This CDR3 has 14 residues. CDR3 DNA sequence: TGCGCCAGCAGCTTGTTACCCAGTGGCAATGAGCAGTTCTTC. The encoded protein is CASSLLPSGNEQFF.